A selection of T cell receptor beta chains follows, all from one sample in a study of blood T cells in healthy people across ages. One entry per CDR3 protein results from TCRdb running MiXCR on the 5' RACE reads. The sample yields approximately 350,000 distinct CDR3 sequences, roughly half seen once. The sample taken for sequencing was blood. The receptors were gathered from a man aged 60-69 years in good health. The CDR3 runs from the conserved cysteine through the conserved F or W. Expanded clones get a size class; other rows say once, few or many, or leave the size out.

J gene	V gene	clone size	CDR3 protein
TRBJ2-5	TRBV12-3/TRBV12-4	-	CASSLDDSLETQYF
TRBJ2-1	TRBV7-8	-	CASTRWLAGSSSYNEQFF
TRBJ1-2	TRBV7-9	few	CASSLAFGQPKEANYGYTF
TRBJ2-5	TRBV3-1	few	CASSQDHPGVGEQYF
TRBJ2-7	TRBV9	many	CASSPRGQSYEQYF
TRBJ2-4	TRBV18	-	CASSPTPIGVGKNIQYF
TRBJ1-1	TRBV7-9	-	CASSSDLAYTEAFF
TRBJ2-1	TRBV28	few	CASRGDRISYNEQFF
TRBJ2-1	TRBV6-5	-	CASGLAGRNEQFF
TRBJ2-5	TRBV20-1	few	CSAVHGPQETQYF
TRBJ2-5	TRBV28	many	CASNKGGEETQYF
TRBJ2-5	TRBV28	few	CASSLRGFQETQYF
TRBJ2-3	TRBV29-1	-	CSVESPTTDTQYF
TRBJ1-5	TRBV20-1	-	CSARVGASEPQHF
TRBJ1-2	TRBV20-1	-	CSIDRSWLGGYTF
TRBJ2-1	TRBV14	many	CASSQRTGERVYNEQFF
TRBJ2-7	TRBV12-3/TRBV12-4	-	CASSFRSVASGEQYF
-	TRBV2	-	CASRLQGATYEQYF
TRBJ1-1	TRBV30	-	CAWTGRVNLNTEAFF
TRBJ1-1	TRBV29-1	few	CSVATEVVEAFF
TRBJ2-1	TRBV6-5	-	CASSSGQGWHEQFF
TRBJ1-4	TRBV7-2	-	CASSGQGAMANEKLFF
TRBJ2-1	TRBV2	-	CASRSPLERGSNEQFF
TRBJ2-7	TRBV28	-	CASSLGLSARVDYEQYF
TRBJ2-7	TRBV20-1	-	CSANEGGAGYEQYF
TRBJ1-1	TRBV19	-	CASSIWGLDTEAFF
TRBJ2-4	TRBV6-6	-	CAGGQGGIQYF
TRBJ2-7	TRBV28	many	CASSPRMDEQYF
TRBJ2-6	TRBV20-1	many	CSAKDRVKPSGANVLTF
TRBJ2-7	TRBV25-1	few	CASSEEGIGYEQYF
TRBJ2-7	TRBV28	few	CASRDGTAVYEQYF
TRBJ2-3	TRBV24-1	few	CATSDSRRPSTDTQYF
TRBJ1-2	TRBV12-3/TRBV12-4	many	CASSPPLNYGYTF
TRBJ1-5	TRBV7-8	-	CASSTDRNNQPQHF
TRBJ2-7	TRBV28	many	CASSPPDGKLNYEQYF
TRBJ2-7	TRBV7-2	-	CASSAYNSYEQYF
TRBJ2-3	TRBV20-1	-	CSARPMRTVIARGDTQYF
-	TRBV15	-	CAISRNGDEQYF
TRBJ2-7	TRBV20-1	few	CSATGQGVTYEQYF
TRBJ2-1	TRBV5-1	-	CASSFGSGRMQFF
TRBJ2-1	TRBV24-1	many	CATSDLSSGPYNEQFF
TRBJ2-6	TRBV18	few	CASSPGDKLSGANVLTF
TRBJ2-7	TRBV9	-	CASSYSGTSGNEQYF
TRBJ2-6	TRBV6-5	few	CASSPIRGSGANVLTF
TRBJ2-1	TRBV28	-	CASMSTYNEQFF
TRBJ2-6	TRBV7-9	-	CASSPRVSGANVLTF
TRBJ1-1	TRBV5-1	-	CASSLGVGNTEAFF
TRBJ1-2	TRBV6-2/TRBV6-3	-	CASSYSRRQNYGYTF
TRBJ1-2	TRBV5-1	many	CASSLGHRDGYTF
TRBJ1-6	TRBV11-2	-	CASSSPPGSSYNSPLHF
TRBJ2-7	TRBV2	few	CASTLDPGYEQYF
TRBJ2-3	TRBV3-1	-	CASSQDRRTSGITDTQYF
TRBJ2-7	TRBV28	-	CASSLGGPYYEQYF
TRBJ2-6	TRBV20-1	-	CSAGNSGANVLTF
TRBJ2-1	TRBV4-2	many	CASSQGTSGYNEQFF
-	TRBV11-2	few	CASSLEGVLSEQYF
TRBJ1-2	TRBV6-5	many	CASSYVRTGGGYGYTF
TRBJ2-3	TRBV7-2	-	CASSSQGATDTQYF
TRBJ2-7	TRBV7-2	-	CASSRPGGREQYF